A single TCR beta chain is shown here with its context. Trimming took 2 bases from V and 0 from J, leaving 10 bases between them. CDR3 size: 15 residues. Per the germline V gene, CDR1 is LNHDA and CDR2 is SQIVND (reference sequence). In the study's own analysis: Reference gene primer amplification in the assay estimated nucleated cell counts. TCRdb's table, derived via immunoSEQ multiplex PCR, lists solely in-frame clones and lacks some. V, J and clone size are those of that table, while D and trimming were read from the DNA. The repertoire consists of tens of thousands of clones, with roughly nine tenths occurring once and the leading ten covering more than 2%. The sample is drawn from a study of blood T cell repertoires in COVID-19. Turning to the study itself: Whether acute or convalescent, the COVID-19 samples came from the United States, Italy and Spain. Sample material is recorded as cDNA or gDNA derived from T cells, B-cell-depleted T cells, or PBMCs.

The receptor comes from a human donor in a cohort sampled during active COVID-19. Sequencing was performed on peripheral blood. The chain joins TRBV19 to TRBJ1-1; no firm D call. CDR3 DNA: TGTGCCAGTAGTATACTTGCCACTTTGAACACTGAAGCTTTCTTT. It specifies CASSILATLNTEAFF.